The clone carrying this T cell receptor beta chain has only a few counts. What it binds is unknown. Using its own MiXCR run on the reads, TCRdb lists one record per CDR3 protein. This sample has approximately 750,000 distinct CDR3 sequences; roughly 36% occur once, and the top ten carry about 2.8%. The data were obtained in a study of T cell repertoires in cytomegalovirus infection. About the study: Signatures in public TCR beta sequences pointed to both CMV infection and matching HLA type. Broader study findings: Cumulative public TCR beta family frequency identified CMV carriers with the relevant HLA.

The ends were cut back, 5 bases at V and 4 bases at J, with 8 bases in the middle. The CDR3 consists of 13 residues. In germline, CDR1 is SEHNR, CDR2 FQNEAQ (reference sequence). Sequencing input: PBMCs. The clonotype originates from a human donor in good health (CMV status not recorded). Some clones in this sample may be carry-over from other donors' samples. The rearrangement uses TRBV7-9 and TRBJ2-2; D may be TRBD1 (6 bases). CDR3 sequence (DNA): TGTGCCAGCAGCGAGGGGGTCACCGGGGAGCTGTTTTTT. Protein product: CASSEGVTGELFF. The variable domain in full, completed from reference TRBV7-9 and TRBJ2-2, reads DTGVSQNPRHKITKRGQNVTFRCDPISEHNRLYWYRQTLGQGPEFLTYFQNEAQLEKSRLLSDRFSAERPKGSFSTLEIQRTEQGDSAMYLCASSEGVTGELFFGEGSRLTVL.